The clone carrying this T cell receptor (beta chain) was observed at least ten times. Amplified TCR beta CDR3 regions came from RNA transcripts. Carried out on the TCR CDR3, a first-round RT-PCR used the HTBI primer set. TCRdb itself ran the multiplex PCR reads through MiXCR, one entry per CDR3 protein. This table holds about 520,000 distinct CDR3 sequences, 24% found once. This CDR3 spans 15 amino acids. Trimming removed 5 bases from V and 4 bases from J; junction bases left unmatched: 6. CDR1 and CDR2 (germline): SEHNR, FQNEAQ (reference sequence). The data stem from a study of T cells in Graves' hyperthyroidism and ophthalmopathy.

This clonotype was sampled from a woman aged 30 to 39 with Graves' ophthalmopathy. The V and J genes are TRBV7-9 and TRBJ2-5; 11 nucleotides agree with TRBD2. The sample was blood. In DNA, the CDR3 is TGTGCCAGCAGCAAGACTAGCGGGGTAACAGAGACCCAGTACTTC. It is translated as CASSKTSGVTETQYF.